This T cell receptor beta chain was retrieved from a study of shared clonotypes between healthy human individuals. Whole-study findings and limits: Sampling included only blood; tissue repertoires likely differ.

Nashville, Tennessee was home to all donors, who were Caucasian adults. The CDR3 contains 14 residues. In germline, CDR1 is MDHEN, CDR2 SYDVKM. V lost 3 bases and J lost 1, with 9 bases in between. Method: immunoSEQ multiplex PCR; TCRdb's copy keeps in-frame clones and lacks some. The sample holds about 1,500,000 clones; roughly 96% are singletons and the top ten take over 1%. Comment on this clone: What it binds is unknown.

This chain joins TRBV28 and TRBJ2-5, with a possible D match to TRBD2 (5 bases). This TCR came from a man aged 25-40 years in good health. The specimen sequenced was naive CD4+ T cells sorted from blood. Subset defined: CD45RA+ positively selected. CDR3 coding DNA: TGTGCCAGCAGTTTTCCGGGATCCCAAGAGACCCAGTACTTC. It translates to CASSFPGSQETQYF.